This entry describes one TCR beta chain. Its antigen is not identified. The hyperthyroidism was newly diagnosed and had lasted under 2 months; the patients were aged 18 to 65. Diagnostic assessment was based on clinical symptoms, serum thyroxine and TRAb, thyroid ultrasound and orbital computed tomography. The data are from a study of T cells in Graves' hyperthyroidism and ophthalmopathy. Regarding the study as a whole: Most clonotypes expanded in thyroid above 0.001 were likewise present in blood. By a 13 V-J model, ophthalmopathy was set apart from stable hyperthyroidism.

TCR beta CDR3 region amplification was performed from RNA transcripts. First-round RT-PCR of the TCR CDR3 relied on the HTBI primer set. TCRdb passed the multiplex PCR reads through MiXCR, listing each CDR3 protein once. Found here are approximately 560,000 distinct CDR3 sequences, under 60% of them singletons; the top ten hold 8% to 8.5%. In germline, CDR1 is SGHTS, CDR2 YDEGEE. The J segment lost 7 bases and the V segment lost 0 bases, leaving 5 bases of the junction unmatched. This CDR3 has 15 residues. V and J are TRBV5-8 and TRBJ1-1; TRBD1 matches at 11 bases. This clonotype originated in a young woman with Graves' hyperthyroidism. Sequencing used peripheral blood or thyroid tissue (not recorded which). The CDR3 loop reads CASSLGGTGGDEAFF. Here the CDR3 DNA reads TGTGCCAGCAGCTTGGGAGGGACAGGGGGGGATGAAGCTTTCTTT. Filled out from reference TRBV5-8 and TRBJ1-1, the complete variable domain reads EAGVTQSPTHLIKTRGQQATLRCSPISGHTSVYWYQQALGLGLQFLLWYDEGEERNRGNFPPRFSGRQFPNYSSELNVNALELEDSALYLCASSLGGTGGDEAFFGQGTRLTVV.